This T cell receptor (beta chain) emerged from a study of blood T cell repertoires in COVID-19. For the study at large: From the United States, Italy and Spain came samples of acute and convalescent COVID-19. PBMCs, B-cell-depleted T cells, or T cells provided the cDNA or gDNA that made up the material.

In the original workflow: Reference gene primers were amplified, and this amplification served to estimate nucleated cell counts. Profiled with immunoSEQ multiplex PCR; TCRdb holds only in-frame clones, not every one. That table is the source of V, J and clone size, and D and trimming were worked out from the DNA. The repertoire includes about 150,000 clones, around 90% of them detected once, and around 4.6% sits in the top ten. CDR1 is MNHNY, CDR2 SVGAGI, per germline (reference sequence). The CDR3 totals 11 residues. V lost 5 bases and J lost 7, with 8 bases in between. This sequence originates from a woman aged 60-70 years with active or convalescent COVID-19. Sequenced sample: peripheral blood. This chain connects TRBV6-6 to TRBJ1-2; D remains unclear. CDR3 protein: CASSPELGYTF. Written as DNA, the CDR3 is TGTGCCAGCAGTCCTGAGCTTGGCTACACCTTC.